Below are 5 T cell receptor beta chains sequenced from a single sample in a study of T cell repertoires in cytomegalovirus infection. MiXCR was run by TCRdb on the reads, yielding one entry per CDR3 protein. The data show approximately 910,000 distinct CDR3 sequences, with around a third seen just once and 11% to 15% held by the top ten. These receptors are not linked to any known antigen. The material sequenced was cultured CD8+ T cells from PBMCs, taken from culture after CMV antigen stimulation. These TCRs come from a human donor in good health (CMV status not recorded). Some clones in this sample may be carry-over from other donors' samples.

This clonotype was seen a handful of times. The V and J genes are TRBV7-8 and TRBJ1-3; D uncertain. CDR3 size: 15 residues. In germline, CDR1 is SGHVS, CDR2 FQNEAQ. The ends were cut back, 1 base at V and 0 bases at J, with 7 bases in the middle. In DNA form, the CDR3 reads TGTGCCAGCAGCTTAGAACCCCACTCTGGAAACACCATATATTTT. Protein product: CASSLEPHSGNTIYF.

This clonotype has only a few counts. The J gene is TRBJ2-5, the V gene TRBV7-6; TRBD1 matches 7 bases. In germline, CDR1 is SGHVS, CDR2 FNYEAQ. Trimming cost V 5 bases and J 4 bases; bases outside gene matches: 7. CDR3 size: 14 residues. CDR3 sequence (DNA): TGTGCCAGCAGCATGACAGGGCTTACAGAGACCCAGTACTTC. As protein: CASSMTGLTETQYF.

This clonotype has only a few counts. The chain links TRBV7-8 to TRBJ1-2, with TRBD1 identical over 7 bases. CDR3 length equals 15 residues. Germline CDR1 reads SGHVS; CDR2 reads FQNEAQ. The J segment lost 2 bases and the V segment lost 5 bases, leaving 8 bases of the junction unmatched. CDR3 sequence: CASSPGARGNYGYTF. CDR3 DNA sequence: TGTGCCAGCAGCCCCGGGGCCAGGGGGAACTATGGCTACACCTTC. Filled out from reference TRBV7-8 and TRBJ1-2, the complete variable domain reads GAGVSQSPRYKVAKRGQDVALRCDPISGHVSLFWYQQALGQGPEFLTYFQNEAQLDKSGLPSDRFFAERPEGSVSTLKIQRTQQEDSAVYLCASSPGARGNYGYTFGSGTRLTVV.

Details on this clonotype: The junction differs from germline at one of its ends, possibly a read error. The chain carries TRBV7-6 and TRBJ2-1; D is ambiguous. The CDR3 runs 15 residues. The germline V gene has CDR1 SGHVS and CDR2 FNYEAQ. The CDR3 nucleotides are TGTGCTAGCAGCTCTGAGCTTACCTCCTACAATGAGCAGTTCTTC. Protein: CASSSELTSYNEQFF.

This sequence joins TRBV5-5 and TRBJ2-7; the match to TRBD1 covers 12 bases. This CDR3 has 15 amino acids. The germline CDR1 and CDR2 sequences are SGHKS and YYEKEE (reference sequence). V gave up 4 bases and J gave up 7 bases; unmatched junction bases: 9. The CDR3 here is CASSPPGQGAREQYF. CDR3 DNA: TGTGCCAGCAGCCCTCCGGGACAGGGGGCTCGGGAGCAGTACTTC.